This TCR beta chain was captured in a study of blood T cells in healthy people across ages. Regarding the study as a whole: Correlation between TCR beta diversity and naive T cell percentage was strong.

The authors ran a second PCR of roughly 6 to 12 cycles using a sample-barcoded 5' primer and a J-beta primer mix. Every sample produced at least 2.5 million CDR3-containing paired-end reads. One entry per CDR3 protein, called by TCRdb with MiXCR from the 5' RACE reads. The repertoire consists of hundreds of thousands of distinct CDR3 sequences, with approximately 60% occurring once and the leading ten covering around 24%. In the case of this clonotype: No antigen is known for it.

Sequences were obtained from blood. The source is a man aged 35 to 55 in good health.

The CDR3: CASSLESRGISTDTQYF. CDR3 nucleotides: TGTGCCAGCAGTTTAGAATCTCGGGGGATAAGCACAGATACGCAGTATTTT. V and J are TRBV27 and TRBJ2-3; a weak D match, TRBD2 (6 bases). The CDR3 is 17 amino acids. Trimming pared 2 bases from V and 0 bases from J, leaving 15 bases between. Germline CDR1 MNHEY, CDR2 SMNVEV (reference sequence).